This T cell receptor beta chain emerged from a study of blood T cell repertoires in COVID-19. Study information: Acute and convalescent COVID-19 samples came from the United States, Italy and Spain. PBMCs, B-cell-depleted T cells, or T cells provided the cDNA or gDNA that made up the material.

In the authors' workflow: Reference gene primer amplification gave nucleated cell count estimates. Assay used: immunoSEQ multiplex PCR; TCRdb lists only in-frame clones, some missing. V and J calls and clone size follow that table, whereas D and trimming were derived from the DNA. Here the sample spans 150,000 to 190,000 clones, approximately 84% being singletons. During active infection, Seattle patients enrolled and were then monitored through disease. V dropped 4 bases and J dropped 2; count of bases not matched to a gene: 4. Per the germline V gene, CDR1 is KGHSH and CDR2 is LQKENI. This CDR3 is 14 amino acids long.

The rearrangement links TRBV18 to TRBJ2-7; 8 positions match TRBD1. The TCR originated in a woman aged 60 to 75 with COVID-19, enrolled during active disease. Sequencing input: peripheral blood. The CDR3 sequence: CASSQGTGPYEQYF. For the CDR3, the DNA is TGTGCCAGCTCACAGGGGACAGGCCCCTACGAGCAGTACTTC.